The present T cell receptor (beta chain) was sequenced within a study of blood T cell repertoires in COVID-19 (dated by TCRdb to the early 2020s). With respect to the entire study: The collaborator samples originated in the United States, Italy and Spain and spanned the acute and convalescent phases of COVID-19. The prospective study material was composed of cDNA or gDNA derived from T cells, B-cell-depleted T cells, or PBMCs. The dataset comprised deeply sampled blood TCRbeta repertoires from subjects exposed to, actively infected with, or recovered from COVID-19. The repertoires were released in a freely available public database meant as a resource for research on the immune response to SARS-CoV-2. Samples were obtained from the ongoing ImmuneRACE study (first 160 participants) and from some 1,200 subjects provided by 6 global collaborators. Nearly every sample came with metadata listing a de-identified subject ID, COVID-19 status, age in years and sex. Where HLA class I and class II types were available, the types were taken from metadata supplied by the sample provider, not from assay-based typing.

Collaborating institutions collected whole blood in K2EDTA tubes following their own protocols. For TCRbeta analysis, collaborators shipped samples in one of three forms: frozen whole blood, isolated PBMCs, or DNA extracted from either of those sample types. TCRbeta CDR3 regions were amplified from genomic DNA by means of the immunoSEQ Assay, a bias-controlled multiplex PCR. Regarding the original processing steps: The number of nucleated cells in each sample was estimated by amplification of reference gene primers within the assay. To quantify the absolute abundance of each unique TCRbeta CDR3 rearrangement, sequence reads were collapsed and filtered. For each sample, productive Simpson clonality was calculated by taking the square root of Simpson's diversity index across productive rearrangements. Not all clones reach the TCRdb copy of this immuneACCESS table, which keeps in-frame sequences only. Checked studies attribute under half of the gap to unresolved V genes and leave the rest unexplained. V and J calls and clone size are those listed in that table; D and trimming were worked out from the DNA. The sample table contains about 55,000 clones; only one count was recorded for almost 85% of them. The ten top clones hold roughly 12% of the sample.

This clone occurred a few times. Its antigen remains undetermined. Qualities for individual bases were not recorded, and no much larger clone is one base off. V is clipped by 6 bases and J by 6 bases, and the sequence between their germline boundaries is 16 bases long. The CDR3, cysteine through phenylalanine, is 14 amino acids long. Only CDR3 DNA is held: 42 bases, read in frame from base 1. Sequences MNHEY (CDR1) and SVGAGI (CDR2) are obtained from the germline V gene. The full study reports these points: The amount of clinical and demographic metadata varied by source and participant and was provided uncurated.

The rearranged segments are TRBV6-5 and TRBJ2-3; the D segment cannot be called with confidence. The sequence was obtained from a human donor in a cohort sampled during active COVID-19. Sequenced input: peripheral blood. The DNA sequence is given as TGTGCCAGCAGCCTCAATCCCCGCGTGGATACGCAGTATTTT. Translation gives CASSLNPRVDTQYF.